The 27 T cell receptor beta chains reported below all come from one sample, sequenced in a study of vaccination and CD4 T cells after COVID-19. Their recognized antigens are unknown. Sequencing of DNA taken from cultured CD4+ T cells relied on the Oncomine TCR Beta short-read assay. MiXCR, run by TCRdb on the PCR reads, gives a single entry per CDR3 protein. The sample has about 17,000 distinct CDR3 sequences, over 50% seen once. Treatment indicated: roughly 10-day PBMC culture with coronavirus spike peptide pools or control peptides (ViraFEST assay). Material: CD4+ T cells from blood, cultured in vitro. These receptors all come from a human donor who had recovered from COVID-19.

The V call is TRBV5-4, the J call TRBJ2-7; a weak D match, TRBD1 (6 bases). This CDR3 is 14 amino acids long. V gave up 4 bases and J gave up 0 bases, with 11 bases separating them. Germline loops: CDR1 SGHNT, CDR2 YYREEE (reference sequence). The CDR3 DNA reads as TGTGCCAGCAGCCCCGACAGGTTCTCCTACGAGCAGTACTTC. Its translation is CASSPDRFSYEQYF.

J is TRBJ2-5 and V is TRBV23-1, with unresolved D. TRBV23-1 qualifies as an ORF whose function is uncertain. The CDR3 is 14 amino acids. V gave up 0 bases and J gave up 2 bases, with 7 bases separating them. The CDR3 coding sequence is TGCGCCAGCAGTCAATCTAGGAATCAAGAGACCCAGTACTTC. It yields the protein CASSQSRNQETQYF.

This sequence joins TRBV29-1 and TRBJ1-1; TRBD1 agrees at 12 bases. The CDR3 spans 16 residues. Germline V gene sequence: CDR1 SQVTM, CDR2 ANQGSEA. The CDR3 sequence: CSLFPGTGGRGTEAFF. CDR3 DNA sequence: TGCAGTCTCTTTCCGGGGACAGGGGGCAGGGGCACTGAAGCTTTCTTT.

This clonotype was counted a few times. The chain is built from TRBV6-1 and TRBJ2-3; 8 nucleotides line up with TRBD1. V lost 7 bases to trimming and J lost 4 bases; unmatched junction nucleotides: 7. CDR1 and CDR2 from the germline V gene are MNHNS and SASEGT. The CDR3 is 14 amino acids. The CDR3 nucleotides read TGTGCCAGCACCCTGACAGGGGAGCCAGATACGCAGTATTTT. Translating it yields CASTLTGEPDTQYF.

The chain is built from TRBV19 and TRBJ2-1; no clear D gene. The CDR3 is 15 residues long. Germline V gives CDR1 LNHDA, CDR2 SQIVND (reference sequence). Trimming removed 0 bases from V and 8 bases from J, with 14 bases in between. DNA of the CDR3: TGTGCCAGTAGTATAGATCGGGTGAAGGGTGATGAGCAGTTCTTC. Its protein product is CASSIDRVKGDEQFF.

This chain joins TRBV19 and TRBJ2-5; D is undetermined. Trimming removed 5 bases at V and 5 bases at J, with 18 bases between. CDR1 LNHDA and CDR2 SQIVND come from the germline V gene (reference sequence). The CDR3 consists of 15 residues. CDR3 DNA sequence: TGTGCCAGTAGTCCCCCCCAGGCCCCCCGGGAGACCCAGTACTTC. Amino acids: CASSPPQAPRETQYF.

CDR3 sequence (DNA): TGTGCCATCACTCGGGCAAACTCTGGAAACACCATATATTTT. It yields the protein CAITRANSGNTIYF. This sequence joins TRBV10-3 and TRBJ1-3; unclear D gene. Trimming took off 7 bases at V and 0 bases at J, with 10 bases between the two ends. The CDR3 runs to 14 residues. Germline V CDR1 and CDR2: ENHRY, SYGVKD.

This clonotype has a handful of counts. The chain uses TRBV7-9 and TRBJ2-5; TRBD2 matches 9 bases. The CDR3 runs 17 residues. The J segment lost 10 bases and the V segment lost 4 bases, leaving 19 bases of the junction unmatched. From germline, CDR1 is SEHNR and CDR2 FQNEAQ (reference sequence). The CDR3 is CASSSLRGSGGIGIQYF. The CDR3 coding sequence is TGTGCCAGCAGCTCATTAAGGGGTAGCGGGGGTATAGGAATCCAGTACTTC.

This clonotype was seen a single time. V gene TRBV9 combines with J gene TRBJ1-1; weak D call: TRBD1 (5 bases). Per the germline V gene, CDR1 is SGDLS and CDR2 is YYNGEE. The CDR3 runs to 13 residues. V was cut by 3 bases and J by 5 bases, with 11 bases left in between. The chain's CDR3 is CASSAGRGTEAFF. The CDR3 nucleotides read TGTGCCAGCAGCGCCGGCCGGGGGACTGAAGCTTTCTTT.

The chain couples TRBV5-4 to TRBJ2-3; 9 bases align to TRBD2. The germline CDR1 and CDR2 sequences are SGHNT and YYREEE (reference sequence). V dropped 1 base and J dropped 2; count of bases not matched to a gene: 5. This CDR3 has 16 residues. The CDR3 coding sequence is TGTGCCAGCAGCTTGAGAGCGGGAGGCCCCACAGATACGCAGTATTTT. Protein product: CASSLRAGGPTDTQYF.

V gene TRBV12-3 or TRBV12-4 combines with J gene TRBJ1-5; D perhaps matches TRBD1 (6 bases). Trimming shortened V by 6 bases and J by 4 bases, and 13 bases separated the two germline ends. The CDR3 is made up of 14 amino acids. CDR3 coding DNA: TGTGCCAGCAGGGCCGGGACACCAAATCAGCCCCAGCATTTT. It codes for CASRAGTPNQPQHF.

The chain has TRBV24-1 and TRBJ2-6, with D possibly called TRBD1 or TRBD2 (6 bases each). Germline loops: CDR1 KGHDR, CDR2 SFDVKD. The CDR3 spans 15 residues. Trimming took off 9 bases at V and 4 bases at J, with 15 bases between the two ends. The CDR3 sequence: CATGGTWLGANVLTF. Written as DNA, the CDR3 is TGTGCCACCGGGGGGACATGGTTAGGGGCCAACGTCCTGACTTTC.

In the case of this clonotype: One end of the junction fails to match germline, which may point to a read error. The J gene is TRBJ2-5, the V gene TRBV6-1; D unclear. CDR1 is MNHNS and CDR2 is SASEGT in the germline V gene. The CDR3 has 13 residues. The CDR3 sequence: CAGRSPKQETQYF. The CDR3 nucleotides read TGTGCCGGCAGGTCCCCGAAACAAGAGACCCAGTACTTC.

A note on this clonotype: It is likely a read error, because the conserved phenylalanine at the end of the CDR3 is missing. This sequence joins TRBV20-1 and TRBJ1-2; D gene unclear. Germline V gene sequence: CDR1 DFQATT, CDR2 SNEGSKA (reference sequence). V lost 1 base, J lost 4 bases, and 13 bases lay in between. The CDR3 runs 14 residues. As DNA, the CDR3 is TGCAGTGCTAGAGTTCCCCTCGTGTCCTATGGCTACACCTCC. It is translated as CSARVPLVSYGYTS.

The V and J genes are TRBV11-3 and TRBJ1-4; 9 nucleotides line up with TRBD1. Germline loops: CDR1 SGHNT, CDR2 YENEEA. The trim removed 5 bases at V and 8 bases at J, leaving 9 bases unmatched. This CDR3 is built from 15 residues. CDR3 DNA: TGTGCCAGCAGCGCCGGGACAGGGCTGGGGGAAAAACTGTTTTTT. It specifies CASSAGTGLGEKLFF.

V is TRBV9 and J is TRBJ2-6; D is unresolved. The CDR3 contains 15 residues. The germline gives CDR1 SGDLS, CDR2 YYNGEE. V was clipped by 0 bases and J by 0 bases, with 4 bases between them. CDR3 loop: CASSVVSSGANVLTF. The CDR3 region has the DNA TGTGCCAGCAGCGTAGTTTCCTCTGGGGCCAACGTCCTGACTTTC.

The chain joins TRBV30 to TRBJ2-7; TRBD2 matches 8 bases. Trimming removed 1 base from V and 6 bases from J; junction bases left unmatched: 14. The CDR3 is made up of 16 amino acids. Germline V gene data show CDR1 as GTSNPN and CDR2 as SVGIG (reference sequence). The CDR3 spells CAWSAPGLADVGEQYF. In nucleotides, the CDR3 is TGTGCCTGGAGTGCCCCAGGACTAGCCGACGTGGGCGAGCAGTACTTC.

The V and J genes are TRBV19 and TRBJ1-6; TRBD1 matches 11 bases. The CDR3 totals 14 residues. Germline V lookup: CDR1 LNHDA, CDR2 SQIVND (reference sequence). V was pared by 5 bases and J by 6 bases, with 0 bases of the junction left unmatched. In nucleotides, the CDR3 is TGTGCCAGTAGTGGGACAGGGGGTAATTCACCCCTCCACTTT. It encodes CASSGTGGNSPLHF. Drawing the rest from reference TRBV19 and TRBJ1-6, the complete variable domain is DGGITQSPKYLFRKEGQNVTLSCEQNLNHDAMYWYRQDPGQGLRLIYYSQIVNDFQKGDIAEGYSVSREKKESFPLTVTSAQKNPTAFYLCASSGTGGNSPLHFGNGTRLTVT.

This clonotype was found a few times. The V call is TRBV21-1, the J call TRBJ2-3; TRBD1 was called by the table and not checked on the DNA. TRBV21-1 is labeled a pseudogene. This CDR3 contains 15 residues. CDR3 in amino acids: CASRGDSFWADTQYF. The DNA of the CDR3 is TGTGCCAGCAGAGGGGACAGCTTCTGGGCAGATACGCAGTATTTT.

The rearrangement joins TRBV5-8 to TRBJ2-2; D remains unclear. CDR1 and CDR2 from the germline V gene are SGHTS and YDEGEE. The CDR3 is 16 amino acids. The germline V and J ends were trimmed by 2 bases and 0 bases, with 11 bases remaining between them. CDR3 loop: CASSFTTSTNTGELFF. The CDR3 DNA is TGTGCCAGCAGCTTCACCACTTCGACGAACACCGGGGAGCTGTTTTTT.

This clonotype appeared a few times. V usage is TRBV6-5 and J usage is TRBJ1-1, with D unclear. Germline V gene data show CDR1 as MNHEY and CDR2 as SVGAGI. Trimming removed 1 base from V and 11 bases from J, with 17 bases in between. The CDR3 has 14 residues. The CDR3 protein is CASSYFSGAGKAFF. The CDR3 bases are TGTGCCAGCAGTTACTTTTCGGGTGCGGGGAAGGCTTTCTTT.

The chain couples TRBV28 to TRBJ1-2; weak D call: TRBD1 (6 bases). Trimming left V 3 bases short and J 2 bases short, with 13 bases between. CDR1 is MDHEN and CDR2 is SYDVKM in the germline V gene. The CDR3 loop spans 15 amino acids. Here the CDR3 DNA reads TGTGCCAGCAGTTTGGGAGGGGGGCAGAACTATGGCTACACCTTC. The encoded protein is CASSLGGGQNYGYTF.

This sequence joins TRBV19 and TRBJ1-6; D is unclear. The V gene's germline CDR1 is LNHDA and CDR2 SQIVND (reference sequence). The V gene lost 6 bases and the J gene lost 0 bases, with 12 bases spanning the gap. This CDR3 region has 16 residues. The CDR3 nucleotides read TGTGCCAGTAGCGATGACGTCAGCTCCTATAATTCACCCCTCCACTTT. This gives the protein CASSDDVSSYNSPLHF.

This clonotype was recorded once. The rearrangement joins TRBV7-9 to TRBJ2-1; 13 bases align to TRBD2. After removal of 8 bases from V and 5 bases from J, the junction contained 9 bases not matched to a gene. The CDR3 extends over 16 amino acids. Germline CDR1 SEHNR, CDR2 FQNEAQ (reference sequence). The CDR3 region has the DNA TGTGCCAGCGCGGGACTAGCGGGACGACGGAACAATGAGCAGTTCTTC. Protein: CASAGLAGRRNNEQFF.

The V and J genes are TRBV3-1 and TRBJ1-1; D is unresolved. Germline V gene data show CDR1 as LGHDT and CDR2 as YNNKEL (reference sequence). V was clipped by 1 base and J by 1 base, with 10 bases between them. The length of the CDR3 is 15 residues. CDR3 region: CASSQGRHPNTEAFF. CDR3 sequence (DNA): TGTGCCAGCAGCCAAGGCAGACACCCGAACACTGAAGCTTTCTTT.

V is TRBV7-8 and J is TRBJ2-7, with D perhaps matching TRBD2 (6 bases). CDR3 length equals 17 residues. Germline CDR1 SGHVS, CDR2 FQNEAQ. Trimming left V 4 bases short and J 4 bases short, with 23 bases between. DNA of the CDR3: TGTGCCAGCAGCTCGGGACTTAGTTACGCCTGGGGGTACGAGCAGTACTTC. Protein sequence: CASSSGLSYAWGYEQYF.

The chain employs TRBV19 and TRBJ1-1; no clear D. CDR1 LNHDA and CDR2 SQIVND come from the germline V gene (reference sequence). The CDR3 length is 14 residues. V was shortened by 5 bases and J by 6 bases, with 16 bases between the two germline ends. The DNA of the CDR3 is TGTGCCAGTAGTTTGCGGGCTGAGAGGGCTGAAGCTTTCTTT. It specifies CASSLRAERAEAFF.